Listed below are T cell receptor beta chains from one sample, sequenced in a study of OX40 agonist ivuxolimab in advanced cancers. Sequencing used immunoSEQ multiplex PCR; TCRdb keeps in-frame clones, though not all of them. The sample has 50,000 to 85,000 clones, about 85% seen once. The source was CD4+ or CD8+ T cells sorted from blood, collected in a trial of the OX40 agonist ivuxolimab. Receptor source: an adult with an advanced solid tumor such as melanoma, head and neck, liver or kidney cancer. Both conserved end residues are part of each CDR3. The D gene is left open where the match is weak.

TRBD1	TRBV7-9	TRBJ1-6	CASSLGTGTGSPLHF
TRBD1	TRBV28	TRBJ1-1	CASSPGTGMNTEAFF
.	TRBV7-2	TRBJ1-1	CASSLRTGNTEAFF
.	TRBV5-1	TRBJ2-3	CASSLGPADTQYF
TRBD2	TRBV27	TRBJ2-1	CASSQTGSSGSYNEQFF
.	TRBV6-5	TRBJ1-4	CASSYHPGLNEKLFF
.	TRBV9	TRBJ2-5	CASSVGQQETQYF
TRBD2	TRBV25-1	TRBJ2-2	CASRASGSNTGELFF
TRBD2	TRBV19	TRBJ2-2	CASIRLAGGRTGELFF
.	TRBV7-6	TRBJ2-3	CASSLVQGMSSDTQYF
TRBD2	TRBV9	TRBJ2-1	CASSVSGALNEQFF
TRBD1	TRBV27	TRBJ1-4	CASSNRDRIGKLFF
TRBD2	TRBV19	TRBJ2-1	CASSLRTLAGSGNEQFF
TRBD1	TRBV6-5	TRBJ2-7	CASSYPGRGTYEQYF
.	TRBV7-3	TRBJ2-2	CASSPTRVNTGELFF
TRBD1	TRBV2	TRBJ2-7	CASSGQGLISYEQYF
TRBD2	TRBV4-3	TRBJ2-7	CASSHRLSSGRGTYEQYF
TRBD1	TRBV7-2	TRBJ2-3	CASSLDRGTDTQYF
.	TRBV6-1	TRBJ1-5	CATTGPNQPQHF
.	TRBV11-1	TRBJ2-7	CASSQAKSGRISYEQYF
TRBD2	TRBV6-5	TRBJ2-7	CASSYGGTSYEQYF
.	TRBV7-9	TRBJ1-1	CASTQEGVRGTEAFF
TRBD1	TRBV6-1	TRBJ1-4	CATGTGEGKLFF
.	TRBV2	TRBJ2-7	CASTGEIRYEQYF
.	TRBV28	TRBJ2-2	CATSNRGGTGELFF
.	TRBV6-5	TRBJ2-7	CASGTTGLEQYF
TRBD1	TRBV5-1	TRBJ1-1	CASRGQGAVMNTEAFF
.	TRBV6-5	TRBJ1-3	CASRGTNGNTIYF
TRBD2	TRBV10-3	TRBJ2-2	CAIGLTSGATGGELFF
.	TRBV28	TRBJ2-7	CATFGVRDYEQYF
.	TRBV30	TRBJ2-6	CAWTSTSGANVLTF
TRBD1	TRBV5-6	TRBJ1-5	CASSKDRGDQPQHF
.	TRBV7-3	TRBJ2-2	CASSSLGGTTAGELFF
.	TRBV28	TRBJ1-1	CASSETGTEAFF
TRBD2	TRBV7-9	TRBJ2-7	CASSRLTLAGGYEQYF
.	TRBV5-1	TRBJ2-1	CASSLESEQFF
.	TRBV6-5	TRBJ2-2	CASSYRRITGELFF